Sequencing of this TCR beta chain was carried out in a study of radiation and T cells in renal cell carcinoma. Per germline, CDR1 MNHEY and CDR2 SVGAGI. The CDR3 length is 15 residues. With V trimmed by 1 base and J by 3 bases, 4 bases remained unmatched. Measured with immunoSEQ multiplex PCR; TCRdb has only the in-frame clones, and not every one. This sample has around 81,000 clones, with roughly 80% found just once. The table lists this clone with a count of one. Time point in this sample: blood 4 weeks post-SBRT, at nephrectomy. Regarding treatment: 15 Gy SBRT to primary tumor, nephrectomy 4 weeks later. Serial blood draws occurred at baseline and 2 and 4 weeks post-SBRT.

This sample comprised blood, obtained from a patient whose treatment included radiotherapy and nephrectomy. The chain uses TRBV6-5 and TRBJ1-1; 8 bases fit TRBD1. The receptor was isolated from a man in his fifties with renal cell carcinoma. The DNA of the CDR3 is TGTGCCAGCAGTTACTGGGGCAGGGGGCACACTGAAGCTTTCTTT. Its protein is CASSYWGRGHTEAFF.